This note documents a single T cell receptor beta chain sequence. Trimming removed 2 bases from V and 4 bases from J, with 17 bases in between. Germline loops: CDR1 MNHEY, CDR2 SVGAGI. CDR3 size: 16 residues. The sample is drawn from a study of shared T cell receptors in the human thymus. Assay used: immunoSEQ multiplex PCR; TCRdb lists only in-frame clones, some missing. The repertoire holds approximately 760,000 clones, with approximately 83% as singletons. A further study also used this sample, focusing on human thymus T cells. Per that study: Donors consisted of healthy Finnish infants (having corrective surgery for congenital heart defects). Thymus tissue was removed during corrective cardiac surgery. Thymic and blood repertoires seemed to favor certain V and J genes.

Sample: thymocytes. This chain joins TRBV6-5 and TRBJ1-2; D is possibly TRBD1 (6 bases). This TCR was sampled from a girl under two years old with a congenital heart defect. CDR3 bases: TGTGCCAGCAGTTACCGACAGGATCATCCTGGCTATGGCTACACCTTC. This gives the protein CASSYRQDHPGYGYTF.